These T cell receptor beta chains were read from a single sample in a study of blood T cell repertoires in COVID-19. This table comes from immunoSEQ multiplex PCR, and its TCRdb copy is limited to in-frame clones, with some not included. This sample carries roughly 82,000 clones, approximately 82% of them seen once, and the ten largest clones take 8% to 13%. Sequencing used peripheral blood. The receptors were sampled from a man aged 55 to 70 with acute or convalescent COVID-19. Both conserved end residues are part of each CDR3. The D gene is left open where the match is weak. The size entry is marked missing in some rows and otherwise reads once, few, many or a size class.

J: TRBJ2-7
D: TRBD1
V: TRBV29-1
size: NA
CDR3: CSVAPRTGGYEQYF
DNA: TGCAGCGTCGCCCCCCGGACAGGGGGCTACGAGCAGTACTTC

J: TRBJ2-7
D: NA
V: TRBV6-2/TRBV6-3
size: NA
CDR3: CASSSFREQYF
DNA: TGTGCCAGCAGTTCTTTCAGGGAGCAGTACTTC

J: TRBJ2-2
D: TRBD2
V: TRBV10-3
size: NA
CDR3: CAIKTIGLAGEGTGELFF
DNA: TGTGCCATCAAGACTATCGGACTAGCGGGGGAAGGGACCGGGGAGCTGTTTTTT

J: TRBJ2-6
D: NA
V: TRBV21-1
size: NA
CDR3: CASSRRTGYNSGANVLTF
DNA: TGTGCCAGCAGCAGGCGGACAGGCTACAACTCTGGGGCCAACGTCCTGACTTTC

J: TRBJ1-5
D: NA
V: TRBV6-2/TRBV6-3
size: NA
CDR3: CASSPGVGNQPQHF
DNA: TGTGCCAGCAGTCCAGGGGTGGGCAATCAGCCCCAGCATTTT

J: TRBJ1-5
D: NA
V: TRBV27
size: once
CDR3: CASSLSWSQPQHF
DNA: TGTGCCAGCAGCCTAAGCTGGAGTCAGCCCCAGCATTTT

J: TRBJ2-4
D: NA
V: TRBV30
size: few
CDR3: CAWSVTGNIQYF
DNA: TGTGCCTGGAGTGTAACGGGGAACATTCAGTACTTC

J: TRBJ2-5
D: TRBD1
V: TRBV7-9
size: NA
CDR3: CASSSRTGEETQYF
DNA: TGTGCCAGCAGCTCGAGGACAGGGGAAGAGACCCAGTACTTC

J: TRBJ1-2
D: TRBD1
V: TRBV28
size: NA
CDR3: CASSLGTGASYGYTF
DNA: TGTGCCAGCAGTTTAGGGACAGGCGCATCCTATGGCTACACCTTC

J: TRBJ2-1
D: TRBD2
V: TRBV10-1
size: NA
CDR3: CASSESGREGEQFF
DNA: TGCGCCAGCAGTGAGTCCGGCAGGGAGGGTGAGCAGTTCTTC

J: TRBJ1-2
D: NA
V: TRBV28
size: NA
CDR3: CASSSPPTSGYTF
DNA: TGTGCCAGCAGTTCCCCCCCCACTAGTGGCTACACCTTC

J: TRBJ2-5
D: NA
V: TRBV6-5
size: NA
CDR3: CASSLRVRETQYF
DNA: TGTGCCAGCAGTTTACGGGTGAGGGAGACCCAGTACTTC

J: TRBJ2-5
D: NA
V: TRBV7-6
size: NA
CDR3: CASSLGLVTRETQYF
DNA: TGTGCCAGCAGCTTAGGTCTAGTAACTAGAGAGACCCAGTACTTC

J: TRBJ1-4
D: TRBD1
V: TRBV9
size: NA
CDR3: CASSDRTGGGEKLFF
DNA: TGTGCCAGCAGCGACCGGACAGGGGGAGGCGAAAAACTGTTTTTT

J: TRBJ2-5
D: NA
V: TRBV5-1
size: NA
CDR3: CASSSSGTGGQETQYF
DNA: TGCGCCAGCAGCTCTTCAGGAACTGGGGGGCAAGAGACCCAGTACTTC

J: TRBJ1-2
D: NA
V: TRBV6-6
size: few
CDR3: CASRLPGVYGYTF
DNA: TGTGCCAGCAGACTTCCAGGGGTCTATGGCTACACCTTC

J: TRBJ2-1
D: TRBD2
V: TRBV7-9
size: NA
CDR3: CASSLGGSGRHEQFF
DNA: TGTGCCAGCAGCTTAGGTGGTAGCGGGAGACATGAGCAGTTCTTC

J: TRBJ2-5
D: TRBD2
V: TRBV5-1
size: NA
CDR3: CASSGALAGGQETQYF
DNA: TGCGCCAGCAGCGGCGCTCTAGCGGGGGGGCAAGAGACCCAGTACTTC

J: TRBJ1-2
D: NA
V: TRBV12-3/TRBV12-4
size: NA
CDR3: CASSFGAYGYTF
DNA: TGTGCCAGCAGTTTTGGGGCTTATGGCTACACCTTC

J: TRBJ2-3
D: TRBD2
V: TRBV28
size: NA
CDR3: CASSGLAGGDTQYF
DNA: TGTGCCAGCAGTGGACTAGCGGGAGGAGATACGCAGTATTTT

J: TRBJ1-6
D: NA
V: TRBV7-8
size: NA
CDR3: CASSFDRLSSYNSPLHF
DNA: TGTGCCAGCAGCTTTGACAGACTGAGCTCCTATAATTCACCCCTCCACTTT

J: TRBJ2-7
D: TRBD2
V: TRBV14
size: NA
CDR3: CTSSLPGLAGGSEQYF
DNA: TGTACCAGCAGCCTTCCGGGACTAGCGGGGGGCTCCGAGCAGTACTTC

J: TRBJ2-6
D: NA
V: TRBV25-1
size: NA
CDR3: CASSDSGFRGANVLTF
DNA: TGTGCCAGCAGTGATTCCGGGTTCCGAGGGGCCAACGTCCTGACTTTC

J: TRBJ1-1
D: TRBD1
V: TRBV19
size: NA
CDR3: CASSPRDRGRNTEAFF
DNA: TGTGCCAGTAGCCCACGGGACAGGGGGAGGAACACTGAAGCTTTCTTT